This T cell receptor beta chain was recovered during a study of shared clonotypes between healthy human individuals. V dropped 3 bases and J dropped 1 base, with 15 bases sitting between them. Germline lookup yields CDR1 KGHSH and CDR2 LQKENI. There are 16 residues in the CDR3. Genomic DNA (from each subset) was split evenly across several immunoSEQ plates. Authors' data handling: ImmunoSEQ yielded junction-only sequences lacking quality scores, so filtering differed. This table comes from immunoSEQ multiplex PCR, and its TCRdb copy is limited to in-frame clones, with some not included. That table is the source of V, J and clone size, and D and trimming were worked out from the DNA. The sample shows millions of clones, approximately 94% of them seen only once. Regarding the study as a whole: The study sampled only blood, and tissue repertoires likely differ.

As regards this clone: Its antigen is unknown.

The TCR comes from a man aged 18 to 30 in good health. The sequenced material came from naive CD4+ T cells sorted from blood. Subset described: CD45RA+ positively selected. The chain couples TRBV18 to TRBJ2-5; D may be TRBD1 (6 bases). CDR3 sequence (DNA): TGTGCCAGCTCACCTATTACAGGACAGTTCCAAGAGACCCAGTACTTC. It yields the protein CASSPITGQFQETQYF.